Shown below are 27 T cell receptor beta chains from a single sample sequenced in a study of neurological immune-mediated disorders. TCRdb reprocessed the 5' RACE reads with MiXCR, giving one entry per CDR3 protein. This sample has some 42,000 distinct CDR3 sequences; 11% occur once, and the top ten carry about 3.9%. The sequenced sample consisted of CD4+ T cells from blood. The receptors stem from a woman aged 25 to 39 with HTLV-1-associated myelopathy (HAM/TSP).

This clonotype was seen repeatedly, ten times or more. CDR3 region: CAGLGRRANVLTF. DNA of the CDR3: TGCGCCGGATTGGGCAGACGGGCCAACGTCCTGACTTTC. The chain joins TRBV10-2 to TRBJ2-6; the D is unclear. The CDR3 is 13 amino acids. Germline V gene data show CDR1 as WSHSY and CDR2 as SAAADI. V was clipped by 11 bases and J by 5 bases, with 13 bases between them.

A few counts support this clonotype. The limits of the CDR3 on the DNA are not certain, so only TCRdb's listed CDR3 is given. The V call is TRBV5-6, the J call TRBJ1-1. A total of 22 residues make up the CDR3, ends included. Germline CDR1 is SGHDT and CDR2 is YYEEEE. The CDR3 loop reads CASSFYICSARRERIMNTEAFF.

This clonotype was seen ten or more times. V usage is TRBV20-1 and J usage is TRBJ2-7; 7 bases fit TRBD1. This CDR3 has 12 residues. In germline, CDR1 is DFQATT, CDR2 SNEGSKA (reference sequence). Losses at the gene ends were 5 bases for V and 3 bases for J; bases not matched to a gene: 4. The chain's CDR3 is CSAGRQGYEQYF. CDR3 sequence (DNA): TGCAGTGCTGGCCGACAGGGCTACGAGCAGTACTTC.

In this sample, this clonotype turned up many times. The J gene is TRBJ2-5, the V gene TRBV2, with D tentatively TRBD2 (5 bases). V was clipped by 4 bases and J by 1 base, with 16 bases between them. The CDR3 extends over 16 amino acids. Germline CDR1 and CDR2: SNHLY and FYNNEI. The CDR3 reads CASSVQFLAGQETQYF. The CDR3, as DNA: TGTGCCAGCAGTGTTCAGTTTCTTGCGGGCCAAGAGACCCAGTACTTC.

This clonotype was seen repeatedly, ten times or more. The CDR3 nucleotides are TGCGCCAGCAGCCAAGTCGGTGAAACCTACGAGCAGTACTTC. This encodes CASSQVGETYEQYF. The V gene is TRBV4-1, the J gene TRBJ2-7, with D uncertain. Per germline, CDR1 MGHRA and CDR2 YSYEKL. V gave up 1 base and J gave up 2 bases, with 9 bases separating them. This CDR3 contains 14 residues.

This clonotype was seen at least ten times. The chain couples TRBV29-1 to TRBJ1-2; TRBD1 matches 7 bases. The germline V gene encodes CDR1 SQVTM and CDR2 ANQGSEA. With 4 bases clipped from V and 8 bases from J, the junction kept 7 bases outside the gene matches. The CDR3 sequence is 12 residues long. The CDR3 is CSVGGQGGGYTF. The CDR3, as DNA: TGCAGCGTTGGGGGTCAGGGGGGCGGCTACACCTTC.

This clonotype showed up just a few times. This rearrangement joins TRBV7-3 to TRBJ2-3; TRBD2 is a possible D gene (5 bases). Per germline, CDR1 SGHTA and CDR2 FQGTGA. V was cut by 5 bases and J by 4 bases, with 19 bases left in between. The CDR3 sequence is 16 residues long. The CDR3 bases are TGTGCCAGCAGCCGAATTGTCACTAGTAGTCCAGATACGCAGTATTTT. This sequence encodes CASSRIVTSSPDTQYF.

As to this clonotype: This may stem from a read error, because a much larger clone lies one nucleotide away. The rearrangement joins TRBV7-2 to TRBJ1-6; the match to TRBD1 covers 9 bases. Germline V gives CDR1 SGHTA, CDR2 FQGNSA. The CDR3 has 14 amino acids. As DNA, the CDR3 is TGTGCCAGCAGCTTAGACAGGGGGCGATCACACCTCCACTTT. This translates into CASSLDRGRSHLHF.

The chain carries TRBV5-1 and TRBJ1-2; D remains unclear. The CDR3 runs 13 residues. CDR1 is SGHRS, CDR2 YFSETQ, per germline. V dropped 1 base and J dropped 3 bases, with 7 bases sitting between them. CDR3 in DNA: TGCGCCAGCAGCTTGATCCAGGACTATGGCTACACCTTC. Its protein is CASSLIQDYGYTF.

This clonotype was recorded many times. V usage is TRBV7-2 and J usage is TRBJ2-5; possibly TRBD1 or TRBD2 for D (5 bases each). Germline lookup yields CDR1 SGHTA and CDR2 FQGNSA. The CDR3 has 18 amino acids. V was trimmed by 2 bases and J by 5 bases, leaving 24 bases between them. CDR3 protein: CASSLFILVGDHRETQYF. The CDR3 DNA follows: TGTGCCAGCAGCTTATTCATATTGGTCGGGGACCACAGGGAGACCCAGTACTTC.

This clonotype occurred many times. This chain links TRBV10-3 with TRBJ2-7; the match to TRBD1 covers 8 bases. The CDR3 is 14 amino acids. V lost 4 bases and J lost 2; bases outside the gene matches: 4. Germline V gives CDR1 ENHRY, CDR2 SYGVKD. This CDR3 is CAISGTGLTYEQYF. Written as DNA, the CDR3 is TGTGCCATCAGTGGGACAGGGCTTACCTACGAGCAGTACTTC.

The DNA of the CDR3 is TGCGCCAGCAGCTTGGCCGACAGATACAACGAGGAGCTGTTTTTT. Translation: CASSLADRYNEELFF. The rearrangement links TRBV5-1 to TRBJ2-2, with D perhaps matching TRBD1 (5 bases). CDR3 length: 15 amino acids. The V end lost 0 bases, the J end lost 10 bases, and 16 bases lay between the germline ends. CDR1 and CDR2 from the germline V gene are SGHRS and YFSETQ.

The chain has TRBV30 and TRBJ1-4; TRBD1 matches 7 bases. With V trimmed by 2 bases and J by 8 bases, 11 bases remained unmatched. The germline gives CDR1 GTSNPN, CDR2 SVGIG (reference sequence). The CDR3 loop spans 15 amino acids. The CDR3, as DNA: TGTGCCTGGAGTCAACTAGGACAGGCGGGGGAAAAACTGTTTTTT. It yields the protein CAWSQLGQAGEKLFF. Looking up the rest from reference TRBV30 and TRBJ1-4 gives the full variable domain: SQTIHQWPATLVQPVGSPLSLECTVEGTSNPNLYWYRQAAGRGLQLLFYSVGIGQISSEVPQNLSASRPQDRQFILSSKKLLLSDSGFYLCAWSQLGQAGEKLFFGSGTQLSVL.

Ten or more counts support this clonotype. The chain links TRBV29-1 to TRBJ2-5, with 7 bases fitting TRBD1. The germline CDR1 and CDR2 sequences are SQVTM and ANQGSEA. This CDR3 spans 13 amino acids. V lost 4 bases, J lost 3 bases, and 5 bases stayed unmatched. CDR3 sequence reads: CSVVEQGKETQYF. The CDR3 region has the DNA TGCAGCGTTGTGGAACAGGGGAAAGAGACCCAGTACTTC. Filled out from reference TRBV29-1 and TRBJ2-5, the complete variable domain reads SAVISQKPSRDICQRGTSLTIQCQVDSQVTMMFWYRQQPGQSLTLIATANQGSEATYESGFVIDKFPISRPNLTFSTLTVSNMSPEDSSIYLCSVVEQGKETQYFGPGTRLLVL.

Details on this clonotype: At one boundary the junction diverges from the germline segment, which might be a read error. V usage is TRBV5-1 and J usage is TRBJ1-2; D possibly corresponds to TRBD1 (5 bases). In germline, CDR1 is SGHRS, CDR2 YFSETQ. The CDR3 has 13 amino acids. CDR3 nucleotides: TGCGACAGCAGCTTGGGGGTGGATTCTGGCTACACCTTC. Amino acid sequence: CDSSLGVDSGYTF.

The V and J genes are TRBV5-1 and TRBJ1-1; the D is unclear. This CDR3 is 14 amino acids long. Trimming cost V 4 bases and J 4 bases, with 14 bases left between them. Germline CDR1 reads SGHRS; CDR2 reads YFSETQ. For the CDR3, the DNA is TGCGCCAGCAGCCCAATAGACTGGATCACTGAAGCTTTCTTT. Amino acids: CASSPIDWITEAFF.

The CDR3 spells CSVHLSSYEQYF. The CDR3 bases are TGCAGCGTTCATCTTAGCTCCTACGAGCAGTACTTC. This sequence joins TRBV29-1 and TRBJ2-7; D unresolved. Germline values: CDR1 SQVTM, CDR2 ANQGSEA. V gave up 5 bases and J gave up 0 bases, with 8 bases separating them. CDR3 length: 12 residues.

In this sample, this clonotype turned up many times. V gene TRBV20-1 combines with J gene TRBJ1-1; the D is unclear. The V and J ends lost 6 bases and 0 bases respectively, with 14 bases between them. The germline CDR1 and CDR2 sequences are DFQATT and SNEGSKA (reference sequence). The CDR3 is 14 residues long. CDR3 nucleotide sequence: TGCAGTGCCTCCAAATTCGGAGTGAACACTGAAGCTTTCTTT. This encodes CSASKFGVNTEAFF.

On this clonotype: A much larger clonotype is one base distant, so this may be a read error. This chain links TRBV6-1 with TRBJ2-6; TRBD1 matches 7 bases. The length of the CDR3 is 15 residues. Germline loops: CDR1 MNHNS, CDR2 SASEGT. CDR3 in amino acids: CAARTGGSGANVPTF. The CDR3 region has the DNA TGTGCCGCTAGGACAGGAGGCTCTGGGGCCAACGTCCCGACTTTC.

This clonotype was found a few times. The chain recombines TRBV20-1 with TRBJ2-2; D remains unclear. CDR3 size: 12 residues. The germline V and J ends were trimmed by 0 bases and 6 bases, with 5 bases remaining between them. Germline assignment: CDR1 DFQATT and CDR2 SNEGSKA (reference sequence). The CDR3 reads CSARDWSGELFF. The CDR3 DNA reads as TGCAGTGCTAGAGACTGGTCCGGGGAGCTGTTTTTT.

This clonotype was recorded at least ten times. The gene calls are TRBV7-9 and TRBJ1-1; D may be TRBD1 (6 bases). The CDR3 contains 16 residues. Germline loops: CDR1 SEHNR, CDR2 FQNEAQ (reference sequence). V shed 5 bases and J shed 4 bases, with 20 bases lying between them. The chain's CDR3 is CASSPQGTLSITEAFF. In DNA, the CDR3 is TGTGCCAGCAGCCCCCAAGGGACACTCTCTATCACTGAAGCTTTCTTT.

This clonotype occurred many times. The V call is TRBV6-1, the J call TRBJ2-6, with a possible D match to TRBD1 (6 bases). The CDR3 sequence is 17 residues long. Germline loops: CDR1 MNHNS, CDR2 SASEGT. Trimming shortened V by 7 bases and J by 0 bases, and 16 bases separated the two germline ends. The CDR3 region has the DNA TGTGCCAGCAATCCCATTATAGGGGGCTCTGGGGCCAACGTCCTGACTTTC. Translated, it gives CASNPIIGGSGANVLTF.

This clonotype showed up many times. The V call is TRBV5-1, the J call TRBJ2-7, with D perhaps matching TRBD2 (6 bases). The ends were cut back, 0 bases at V and 2 bases at J, with 12 bases in the middle. Germline CDR1 is SGHRS and CDR2 is YFSETQ. The CDR3 has 15 amino acids. CDR3 sequence (DNA): TGCGCCAGCAGCTTGGGACTAGTGAACACCTACGAGCAGTACTTC. This gives the protein CASSLGLVNTYEQYF.

In its sample, this clonotype was seen many times. The chain employs TRBV11-2 and TRBJ1-1; D possibly corresponds to TRBD1 (5 bases). CDR3 size: 11 residues. V was cut by 5 bases and J by 11 bases, with 12 bases left in between. Looked up from germline, CDR1 is SGHAT and CDR2 is FQNNGV. The CDR3 DNA follows: TGTGCCAGCAGCCCGGGGGTGGACGCTTTCTTT. Translating it yields CASSPGVDAFF.

This clonotype was observed at least ten times. This sequence joins TRBV6-5 and TRBJ1-2; 7 positions agree with TRBD1. The ends lost 4 bases at V and 5 bases at J; junction bases unmatched: 7. This CDR3 is built from 14 residues. Germline V gives CDR1 MNHEY, CDR2 SVGAGI. CDR3 nucleotide sequence: TGTGCCAGCAGTTCCCGGGACAGCCCTTATGGCTACACCTTC. Amino acids: CASSSRDSPYGYTF.

Ten or more counts support this clonotype. The CDR3, as DNA: TGCAGTGCTCGAAGTGGGACAGGGTTGGCTCTGGAGCAGTTCTTC. It specifies CSARSGTGLALEQFF. The chain carries TRBV20-1 and TRBJ2-1, with 9 bases identical to TRBD1. The CDR3 is 15 amino acids. V lost 5 bases to trimming and J lost 10 bases; unmatched junction nucleotides: 15. CDR1 and CDR2 from the germline V gene are DFQATT and SNEGSKA (reference sequence).

Many counts were recorded for this clonotype. The chain employs TRBV3-1 and TRBJ2-6; D is unclear. Trimming shortened V by 0 bases and J by 4 bases, and 4 bases separated the two germline ends. Germline lookup yields CDR1 LGHDT and CDR2 YNNKEL (reference sequence). This CDR3 has 14 residues. This chain's CDR3 is CASSQDTGANVLTF. The CDR3 coding sequence is TGTGCCAGCAGCCAAGATACCGGGGCCAACGTCCTGACTTTC.